One sample yielded the 2 T cell receptor beta chains listed below, sequenced in a study of T-cell reconstitution after alpha-beta-depleted transplantation in children. Preparation of the TCRbeta library involved a method that used unique molecular identifiers. One entry per CDR3 protein results from TCRdb running MiXCR on the PCR reads. Here the sample spans 440,000 or so distinct CDR3 sequences, approximately 11% being singletons. Sequenced here: PBMCs from the stem cell graft donor, sampled from the stem cell graft. These receptors all come from a human donor who donated a stem cell graft to a child with acute myeloid leukemia.

The chain employs TRBV20-1 and TRBJ2-1, with 7 positions matching TRBD2. Germline assignment: CDR1 DFQATT and CDR2 SNEGSKA (reference sequence). Trimming removed 7 bases from V and 12 bases from J; junction bases left unmatched: 18. The CDR3 covers 14 residues. This CDR3 reads CSVMGGTTAKGQFF. In DNA form, the CDR3 reads TGCAGTGTCATGGGGGGGACCACCGCAAAAGGGCAGTTCTTC.

This clonotype was observed a handful of times. The chain employs TRBV5-6 and TRBJ1-5, with D unresolved. Germline-derived CDR1 and CDR2 are SGHDT and YYEEEE. Deletions cut 5 bases from V and 3 bases from J, with 12 bases between. The CDR3 totals 14 residues. The CDR3, as DNA: TGTGCCAGCAGATTGCTCGGGAACAATCAGCCCCAGCATTTT. Translating gives CASRLLGNNQPQHF.